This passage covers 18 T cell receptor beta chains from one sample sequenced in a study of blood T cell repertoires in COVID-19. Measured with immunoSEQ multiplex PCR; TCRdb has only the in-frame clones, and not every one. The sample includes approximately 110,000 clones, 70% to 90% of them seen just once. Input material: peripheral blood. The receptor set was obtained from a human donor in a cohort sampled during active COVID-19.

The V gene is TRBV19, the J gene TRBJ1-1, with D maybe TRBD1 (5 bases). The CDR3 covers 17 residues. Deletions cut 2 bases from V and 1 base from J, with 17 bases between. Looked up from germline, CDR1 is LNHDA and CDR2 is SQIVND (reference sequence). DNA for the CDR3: TGTGCCAGTAGTATATGGGGCGGGGGAGGAGGGAACACTGAAGCTTTCTTT. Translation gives CASSIWGGGGGNTEAFF.

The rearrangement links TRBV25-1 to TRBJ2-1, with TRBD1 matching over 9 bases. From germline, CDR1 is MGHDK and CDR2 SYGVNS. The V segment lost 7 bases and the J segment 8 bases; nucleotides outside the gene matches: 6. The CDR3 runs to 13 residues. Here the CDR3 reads CASIRQGGHEQFF. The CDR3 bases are TGTGCCAGCATTCGACAGGGGGGACATGAGCAGTTCTTC.

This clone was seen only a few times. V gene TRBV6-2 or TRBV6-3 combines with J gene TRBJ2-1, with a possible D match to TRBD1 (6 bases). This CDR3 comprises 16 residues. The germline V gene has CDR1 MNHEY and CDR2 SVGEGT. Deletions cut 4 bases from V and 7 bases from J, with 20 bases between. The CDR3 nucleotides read TGTGCCAGCAGTTCCTGGACTTCCTGGGACATGAATGAGCAGTTCTTC. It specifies CASSSWTSWDMNEQFF.

The CDR3 region has the DNA TGTGCCAGCAGCTTAAACAGGGGCGGCTACACTGAAGCTTTCTTT. Amino acids: CASSLNRGGYTEAFF. This chain links TRBV7-2 with TRBJ1-1; TRBD1 agrees at 7 bases. There are 15 residues in the CDR3. Losses at the gene ends were 2 bases for V and 3 bases for J; bases not matched to a gene: 6. Per the germline V gene, CDR1 is SGHTA and CDR2 is FQGNSA.

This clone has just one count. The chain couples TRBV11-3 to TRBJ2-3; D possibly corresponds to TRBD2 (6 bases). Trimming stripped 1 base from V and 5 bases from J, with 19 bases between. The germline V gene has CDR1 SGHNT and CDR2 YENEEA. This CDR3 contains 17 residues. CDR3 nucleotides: TGTGCCAGCAGCTTAGGGGAAGGGATCCAGGGAGGAGATACGCAGTATTTT. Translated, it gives CASSLGEGIQGGDTQYF.

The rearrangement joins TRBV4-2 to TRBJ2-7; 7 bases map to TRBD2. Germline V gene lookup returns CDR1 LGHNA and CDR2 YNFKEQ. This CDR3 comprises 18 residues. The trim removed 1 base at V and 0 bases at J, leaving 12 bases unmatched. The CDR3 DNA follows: TGTGCCAGCAGCCAAGCCGAGGTCTGGGGGGGGAGCTCCTACGAGCAGTACTTC. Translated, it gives CASSQAEVWGGSSYEQYF.

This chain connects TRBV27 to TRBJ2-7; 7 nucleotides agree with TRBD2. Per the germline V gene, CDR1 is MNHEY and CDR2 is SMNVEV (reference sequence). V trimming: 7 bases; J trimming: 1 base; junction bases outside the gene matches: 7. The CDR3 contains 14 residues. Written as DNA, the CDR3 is TGTGCCAGCAATGGGGGGGGATGGTCCTACGAGCAGTACTTC. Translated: CASNGGGWSYEQYF.

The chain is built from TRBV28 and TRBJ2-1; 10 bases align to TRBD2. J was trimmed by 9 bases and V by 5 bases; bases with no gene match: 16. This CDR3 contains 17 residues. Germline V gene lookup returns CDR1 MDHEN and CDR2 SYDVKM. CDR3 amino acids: CASSLASGRASKSEQFF. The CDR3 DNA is TGTGCCAGCAGTCTCGCGAGCGGGAGGGCTTCTAAAAGTGAGCAGTTCTTC.

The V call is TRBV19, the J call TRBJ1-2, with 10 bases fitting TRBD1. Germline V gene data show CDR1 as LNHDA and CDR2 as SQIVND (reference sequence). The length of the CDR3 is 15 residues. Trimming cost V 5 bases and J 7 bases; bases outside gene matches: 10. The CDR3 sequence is CASSRPGQGIGGYTF. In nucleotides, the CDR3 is TGTGCCAGTAGTCGGCCGGGACAGGGGATTGGTGGCTACACCTTC.

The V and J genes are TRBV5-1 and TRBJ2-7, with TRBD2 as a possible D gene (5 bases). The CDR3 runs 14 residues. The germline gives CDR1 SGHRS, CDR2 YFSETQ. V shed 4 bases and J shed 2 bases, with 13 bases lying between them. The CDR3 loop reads CASSETGSPYEQYF. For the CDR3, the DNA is TGCGCCAGCAGCGAAACGGGATCCCCCTACGAGCAGTACTTC.

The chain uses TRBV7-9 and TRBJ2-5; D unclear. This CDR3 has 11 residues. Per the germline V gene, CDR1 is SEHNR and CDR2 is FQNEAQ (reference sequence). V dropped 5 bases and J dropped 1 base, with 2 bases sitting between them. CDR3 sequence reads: CASSRQETQYF. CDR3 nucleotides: TGTGCCAGCAGCCGCCAAGAGACCCAGTACTTC.

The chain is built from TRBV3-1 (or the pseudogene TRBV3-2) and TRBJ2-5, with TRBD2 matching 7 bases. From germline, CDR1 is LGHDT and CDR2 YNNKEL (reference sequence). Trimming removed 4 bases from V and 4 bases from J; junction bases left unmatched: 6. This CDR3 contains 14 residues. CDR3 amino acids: CASSRGGIRETQYF. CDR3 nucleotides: TGTGCCAGCAGCCGGGGGGGGATCCGAGAGACCCAGTACTTC.

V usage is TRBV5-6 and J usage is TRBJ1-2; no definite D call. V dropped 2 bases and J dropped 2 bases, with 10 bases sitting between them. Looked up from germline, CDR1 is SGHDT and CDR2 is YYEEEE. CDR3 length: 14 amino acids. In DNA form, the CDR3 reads TGTGCCAGCAGCTTCAAATTTACAAACTATGGCTACACCTTC. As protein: CASSFKFTNYGYTF. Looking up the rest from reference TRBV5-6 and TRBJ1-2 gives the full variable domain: DAGVTQSPTHLIKTRGQQVTLRCSPKSGHDTVSWYQQALGQGPQFIFQYYEEEERQRGNFPDRFSGHQFPNYSSELNVNALLLGDSALYLCASSFKFTNYGYTFGSGTRLTVV.

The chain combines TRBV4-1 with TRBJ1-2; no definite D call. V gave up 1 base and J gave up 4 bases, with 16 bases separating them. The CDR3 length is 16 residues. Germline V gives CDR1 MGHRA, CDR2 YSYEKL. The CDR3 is CASSQAQVGLLYGYTF. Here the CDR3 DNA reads TGCGCCAGCAGCCAAGCACAAGTTGGCCTGCTCTATGGCTACACCTTC.

DNA of the CDR3: TGTGCCAGCTCACGGTTGACATCCGGATCGGATGAGCAGTTCTTC. The encoded protein is CASSRLTSGSDEQFF. The chain is built from TRBV18 and TRBJ2-1; D gene uncertain. This CDR3 is 15 amino acids long. CDR1 is KGHSH, CDR2 LQKENI, per germline. V lost 4 bases and J 8 bases, leaving 18 bases between the germline ends.

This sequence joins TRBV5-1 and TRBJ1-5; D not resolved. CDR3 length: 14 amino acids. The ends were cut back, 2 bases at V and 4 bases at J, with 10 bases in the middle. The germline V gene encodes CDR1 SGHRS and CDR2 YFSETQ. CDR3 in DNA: TGCGCCAGCAGCTTTGACGGACTTAATCAGCCCCAGCATTTT. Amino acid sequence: CASSFDGLNQPQHF. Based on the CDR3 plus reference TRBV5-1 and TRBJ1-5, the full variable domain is KAGVTQTPRYLIKTRGQQVTLSCSPISGHRSVSWYQQTPGQGLQFLFEYFSETQRNKGNFPGRFSGRQFSNSRSEMNVSTLELGDSALYLCASSFDGLNQPQHFGDGTRLSIL.

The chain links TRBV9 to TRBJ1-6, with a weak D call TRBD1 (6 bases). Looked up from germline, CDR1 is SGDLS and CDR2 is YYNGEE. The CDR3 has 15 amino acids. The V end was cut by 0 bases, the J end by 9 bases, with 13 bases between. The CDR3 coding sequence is TGTGCCAGCAGCGTAGGGCAGGGGAACGGTTCACCCCTCCACTTT. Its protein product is CASSVGQGNGSPLHF.

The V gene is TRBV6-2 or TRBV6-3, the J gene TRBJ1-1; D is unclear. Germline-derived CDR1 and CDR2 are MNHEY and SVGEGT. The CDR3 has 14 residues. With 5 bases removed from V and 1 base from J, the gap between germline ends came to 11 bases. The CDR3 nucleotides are TGTGCCAGCAGTCCACGAGGATCGAACACTGAAGCTTTCTTT. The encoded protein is CASSPRGSNTEAFF.